This T cell receptor beta chain was retrieved from a study of a mutant IDH1 vaccine in newly diagnosed glioma. Study in general: Patients had received radiotherapy, temozolomide, or both previously, most receiving both.

The table came from immunoSEQ multiplex PCR; TCRdb's copy has only in-frame clones and leaves some out. The sample lists about 29,000 clones; over 60% were seen once. Regarding time point: week 35, safety follow-up. Each dose of the vaccine consisted of 300 ug of mutant IDH1 20-mer peptide, with topical imiquimod. Patients in the study were vaccinated eight times, receiving shots in weeks 1, 3, 5, 7, 11, 15, 19 and 23. Note on this clone: Its specificity is not known.

Study outcomes and limitations: Patients mounted vaccine-induced immune responses in 90% to 95% of cases. Changes in top peripheral clonotypes did not appear linked to pseudoprogression.

The germline V gene encodes CDR1 SGHTA and CDR2 FQGNSA. The length of the CDR3 is 16 residues. V lost 3 bases and J lost 5; bases outside the gene matches: 7. This TCR was sampled from a man aged 45-65 years with glioma. The chain joins TRBV7-2 to TRBJ2-5, with 12 bases that match TRBD2. The source material was PBMCs, sampled from a glioma patient whose treatment included an IDH1 peptide vaccine. CDR3 residues: CASSLGLAGQRETQYF. In nucleotides, the CDR3 is TGTGCCAGCAGCTTGGGACTAGCGGGTCAAAGGGAGACCCAGTACTTC.